Listed below are T cell receptor beta chains from one sample, sequenced in a study of blood T cell repertoires in COVID-19. Here immunoSEQ multiplex PCR was the method, and the copy in TCRdb shows in-frame clones only, minus some. The sample shows 250,000 to 300,000 clones, approximately 77% of them seen only once. The sequenced sample was peripheral blood. The source is a woman in her late teens or twenties with acute or convalescent COVID-19. CDR3s include the opening cysteine and the closing phenylalanine or tryptophan. A D gene is named only where the DNA matches it firmly. Clone size, where shown, is once, few, many, or a class for clones that have expanded.

CDR3 DNA: TGTGCCACCAGCAACCCCCGGGAGGGAGGGCCCTTCAATGAGCAGTTCTTC; CDR3 protein: CATSNPREGGPFNEQFF; D gene: TRBD2; V gene: TRBV15; clone size: -; J gene: TRBJ2-1
CDR3 DNA: TGTGCCAGCAGTTACTCGTCAGGGGATAACTATGGCTACACCTTC; CDR3 protein: CASSYSSGDNYGYTF; D gene: -; V gene: TRBV6-5; clone size: -; J gene: TRBJ1-2
CDR3 DNA: TGTGCCAGCAGCGCTACCCAACCGGGACAGGGATCTATCTCTCAGCCCCAGCATTTT; CDR3 protein: CASSATQPGQGSISQPQHF; D gene: TRBD1; V gene: TRBV5-4; clone size: few; J gene: TRBJ1-5
CDR3 DNA: TGTGCCAGCAGTCTAAGGAGGGGTGAAAAACTGTTTTTT; CDR3 protein: CASSLRRGEKLFF; D gene: -; V gene: TRBV27; clone size: once; J gene: TRBJ1-4
CDR3 DNA: TGTGCCAGCAGCTGGGGGACTAGCGGGAGTGGGTACAATGAGCAGTTCTTC; CDR3 protein: CASSWGTSGSGYNEQFF; D gene: TRBD2; V gene: TRBV5-4; clone size: few; J gene: TRBJ2-1
CDR3 DNA: TGCGCCAGCAGATATGGCCAGGGTTCGTACGAGCAGTACTTC; CDR3 protein: CASRYGQGSYEQYF; D gene: -; V gene: TRBV10-2; clone size: few; J gene: TRBJ2-7
CDR3 DNA: TGTGCCAGCGGACTAGCGGTATACAATGAGCAGTTCTTC; CDR3 protein: CASGLAVYNEQFF; D gene: TRBD2; V gene: TRBV7-2; clone size: -; J gene: TRBJ2-1
CDR3 DNA: TGTGCCAGCAGTTACTTGCCGGGACTCCCCCCGGATGAGCAGTTCTTC; CDR3 protein: CASSYLPGLPPDEQFF; D gene: -; V gene: TRBV6-2/TRBV6-3; clone size: -; J gene: TRBJ2-1
CDR3 DNA: TGTGCCAGCAGCTTAGCCGGACAGCAAGAGACCCAGTACTTC; CDR3 protein: CASSLAGQQETQYF; D gene: -; V gene: TRBV11-3; clone size: -; J gene: TRBJ2-5
CDR3 DNA: TGTGCCAGCTCACCGGAGGAGTTAGCTAACTATGGCTACACCTTC; CDR3 protein: CASSPEELANYGYTF; D gene: -; V gene: TRBV18; clone size: -; J gene: TRBJ1-2
CDR3 DNA: TGTGCCATCAGTGAGTCGGGGACTAGCGGGAGTGGTAATGAGCAGTTCTTC; CDR3 protein: CAISESGTSGSGNEQFF; D gene: TRBD2; V gene: TRBV10-3; clone size: -; J gene: TRBJ2-1
CDR3 DNA: TGTGCCAGCAGTCCGAGGGACAGTCTACACTATGGCTACACCTTC; CDR3 protein: CASSPRDSLHYGYTF; D gene: TRBD1; V gene: TRBV28; clone size: -; J gene: TRBJ1-2
CDR3 DNA: TGTGCCACCACTTGGACAGGGGCGTACCAAGAGACCCAGTACTTC; CDR3 protein: CATTWTGAYQETQYF; D gene: -; V gene: TRBV21-1; clone size: -; J gene: TRBJ2-5
CDR3 DNA: TGTGCCAGCAGCCAAGGGGCGGGAGGAACGTATAGTGAGACCCAGTACTTC; CDR3 protein: CASSQGAGGTYSETQYF; D gene: TRBD2; V gene: TRBV14; clone size: few; J gene: TRBJ2-5
CDR3 DNA: TGCGCCAGCAGGTTATCCGGGACTAGCGGGAATGAGCAGTTCTTC; CDR3 protein: CASRLSGTSGNEQFF; D gene: TRBD2; V gene: TRBV5-1; clone size: -; J gene: TRBJ2-1
CDR3 DNA: TGCGCCAGCAGCTTGGCCCTAGGGGGCTATGGTAGAGACGAGCAGTACTTC; CDR3 protein: CASSLALGGYGRDEQYF; D gene: TRBD1; V gene: TRBV5-1; clone size: -; J gene: TRBJ2-7
CDR3 DNA: TGTGCCAGCAGCGTCTCCGGGACAGGTGGCGATGAGCAGTTCTTC; CDR3 protein: CASSVSGTGGDEQFF; D gene: TRBD1; V gene: TRBV9; clone size: -; J gene: TRBJ2-1
CDR3 DNA: TGTGCCAGTAGGAGTTTGACAGGGGCGATCACAGATACGCAGTATTTT; CDR3 protein: CASRSLTGAITDTQYF; D gene: TRBD1; V gene: TRBV19; clone size: few; J gene: TRBJ2-3
CDR3 DNA: TGCAGCGTTGAACCGAGCCAGGGGCGAAAAAGTAACTATGGCTACACCTTC; CDR3 protein: CSVEPSQGRKSNYGYTF; D gene: -; V gene: TRBV29-1; clone size: -; J gene: TRBJ1-2
CDR3 DNA: TGTGCCAGCAGCCCCGGGAGGGATACGCAGTATTTT; CDR3 protein: CASSPGRDTQYF; D gene: TRBD2; V gene: TRBV7-2; clone size: few; J gene: TRBJ2-3
CDR3 DNA: TGTGCCAGCAGCCCCAGGGTGGGAACTAATGAAAAACTGTTTTTT; CDR3 protein: CASSPRVGTNEKLFF; D gene: -; V gene: TRBV7-9; clone size: -; J gene: TRBJ1-4
CDR3 DNA: TGTGCCAGCAGTTTATACAGCGGGAGAGACAACGAGCAGTACTTC; CDR3 protein: CASSLYSGRDNEQYF; D gene: TRBD2; V gene: TRBV27; clone size: -; J gene: TRBJ2-7